These T cell receptor beta chains were read from a single sample in a study of blood T cells in healthy people across ages. TCRdb re-called the 5' RACE reads through MiXCR, storing one row per CDR3 protein. The sample consists of 550,000 to 650,000 distinct CDR3 sequences, about 26% of them appearing once. These data were likewise used in another study, on T cells of mothers and their children.

Material: blood. The receptors here all came from a boy aged 2-15 years in good health. CDR3s include the opening cysteine and the closing phenylalanine or tryptophan. The D gene is left open where the match is weak. Only part of the rows carry a size: once, few, many, or a class if the clone is expanded.

J gene	D gene	V gene	CDR3 length	clone size	CDR3 protein	CDR3 DNA
TRBJ2-5	TRBD2	TRBV20-1	14	few	CSFRPSGGSETQYF	TGCAGTTTTCGACCTAGCGGGGGGTCAGAGACCCAGTACTTC
TRBJ2-5	-	TRBV7-2	14	-	CASSLIKGAETQYF	TGTGCCAGCAGCTTAATTAAGGGTGCGGAGACCCAGTACTTC
TRBJ2-7	TRBD2	TRBV7-8	15	few	CASRRLAGAGYEQYF	TGTGCCAGCAGGCGACTAGCGGGTGCCGGCTACGAGCAGTACTTC
TRBJ2-7	TRBD2	TRBV4-2	16	-	CASSQDGGGSAYEQYF	TGTGCCAGCAGCCAAGATGGCGGGGGGTCAGCCTACGAGCAGTACTTC
TRBJ2-7	TRBD2	TRBV15	15	-	CATSGSAGGGQEQYF	TGTGCCACCAGCGGCTCAGCGGGAGGCGGCCAAGAGCAGTACTTC
TRBJ2-5	TRBD2	TRBV6-2/TRBV6-3	16	few	CASTRGLAGAWETQYF	TGTGCCAGCACAAGGGGACTAGCGGGGGCCTGGGAGACCCAGTACTTC
TRBJ1-4	-	TRBV5-1	14	-	CASSSLPSNEKLFF	TGCGCCAGCAGCTCTCTGCCCTCTAATGAAAAACTGTTTTTT
TRBJ2-3	TRBD2	TRBV27	15	-	CASSLTSGRVDTQYF	TGTGCCAGCAGTTTGACTAGCGGGAGAGTAGATACGCAGTATTTT
TRBJ1-2	-	TRBV6-6	12	-	CARRATGNGYTF	TGTGCCAGAAGGGCCACTGGGAATGGCTACACCTTC
TRBJ1-5	-	TRBV6-5	13	few	CASSYQLDQPQHF	TGTGCCAGCAGTTACCAACTGGATCAGCCCCAGCATTTT
TRBJ2-7	TRBD1	TRBV6-5	13	-	CASSRTGLHEQYF	TGTGCCAGCAGCCGGACAGGGTTGCACGAGCAGTACTTC
TRBJ1-1	-	TRBV11-2	15	few	CASSLDGAAYTEAFF	TGTGCCAGCAGCTTAGATGGTGCCGCGTACACTGAAGCTTTCTTT
TRBJ2-4	-	TRBV28	13	-	CASSRDAKNIQYF	TGTGCCAGCAGTCGCGACGCCAAAAACATTCAGTACTTC
TRBJ1-6	TRBD1	TRBV20-1	13	-	CSAKLTGERPLHF	TGCAGTGCTAAGTTGACAGGGGAGAGGCCCCTCCACTTT
TRBJ2-1	-	TRBV6-1	17	-	CASSIRRSRSSYNEQFF	TGTGCCAGCAGTATCCGGAGGAGTAGGAGCTCCTACAATGAGCAGTTCTTC
TRBJ2-5	TRBD2	TRBV6-5	14	few	CASRQLAGGETQYF	TGTGCCAGCAGGCAGCTAGCGGGGGGAGAGACCCAGTACTTC
TRBJ1-2	-	TRBV5-1	14	-	CASSSGRDMNGYTF	TGCGCCAGCAGCTCTGGTAGGGACATGAATGGCTACACCTTC